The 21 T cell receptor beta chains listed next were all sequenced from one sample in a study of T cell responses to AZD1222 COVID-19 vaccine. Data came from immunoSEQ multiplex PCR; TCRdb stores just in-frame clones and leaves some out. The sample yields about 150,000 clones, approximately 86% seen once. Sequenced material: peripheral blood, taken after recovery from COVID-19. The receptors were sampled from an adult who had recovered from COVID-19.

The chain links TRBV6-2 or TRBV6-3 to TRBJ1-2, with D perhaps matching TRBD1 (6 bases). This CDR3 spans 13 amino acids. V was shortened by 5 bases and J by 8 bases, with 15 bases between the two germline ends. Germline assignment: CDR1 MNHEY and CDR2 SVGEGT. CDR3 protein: CASSVLEGDGYTF. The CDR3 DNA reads TGTGCCAGCAGTGTGCTGGAGGGGGACGGCTACACCTTC.

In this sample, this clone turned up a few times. The CDR3 DNA reads as TGTGCCAGCAGCAGACGAGAGACAGGGTGGGCTTTCTTT. Translated, it gives CASSRRETGWAFF. This chain links TRBV9 with TRBJ1-1; TRBD1 matches 7 bases. CDR3 length equals 13 residues. V was pared by 4 bases and J by 11 bases, with 11 bases of the junction left unmatched. CDR1 and CDR2 (germline): SGDLS, YYNGEE.

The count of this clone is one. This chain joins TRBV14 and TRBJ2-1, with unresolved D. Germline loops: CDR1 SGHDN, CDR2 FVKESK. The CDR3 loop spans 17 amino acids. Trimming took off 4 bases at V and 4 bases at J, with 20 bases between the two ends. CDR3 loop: CASSRGLGSTKYNEQFF. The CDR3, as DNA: TGTGCCAGCAGCCGAGGTCTTGGGTCTACCAAGTACAATGAGCAGTTCTTC. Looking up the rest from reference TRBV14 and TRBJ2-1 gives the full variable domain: EAGVTQFPSHSVIEKGQTVTLRCDPISGHDNLYWYRRVMGKEIKFLLHFVKESKQDESGMPNNRFLAERTGGTYSTLKVQPAELEDSGVYFCASSRGLGSTKYNEQFFGPGTRLTVL.

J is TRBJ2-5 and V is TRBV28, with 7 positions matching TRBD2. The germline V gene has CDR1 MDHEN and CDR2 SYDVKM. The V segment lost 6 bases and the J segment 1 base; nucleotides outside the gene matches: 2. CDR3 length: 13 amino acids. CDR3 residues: CASRLASQETQYF. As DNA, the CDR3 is TGTGCCAGCAGACTAGCGTCCCAAGAGACCCAGTACTTC. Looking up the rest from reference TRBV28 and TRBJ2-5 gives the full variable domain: DVKVTQSSRYLVKRTGEKVFLECVQDMDHENMFWYRQDPGLGLRLIYFSYDVKMKEKGDIPEGYSVSREKKERFSLILESASTNQTSMYLCASRLASQETQYFGPGTRLLVL.

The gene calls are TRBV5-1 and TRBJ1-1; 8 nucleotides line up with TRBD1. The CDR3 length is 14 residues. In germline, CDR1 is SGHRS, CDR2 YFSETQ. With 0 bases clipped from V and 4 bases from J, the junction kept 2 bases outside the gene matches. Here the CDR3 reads CASSLGQGSTEAFF. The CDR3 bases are TGCGCCAGCAGCTTGGGACAGGGGTCCACTGAAGCTTTCTTT.

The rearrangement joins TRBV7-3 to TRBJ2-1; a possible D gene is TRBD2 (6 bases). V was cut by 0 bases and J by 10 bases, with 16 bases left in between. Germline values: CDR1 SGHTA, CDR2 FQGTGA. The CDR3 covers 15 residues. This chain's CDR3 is CASSLTGEGRSEQFF. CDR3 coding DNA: TGTGCCAGCAGCTTAACGGGGGAAGGGAGGTCGGAGCAGTTCTTC.

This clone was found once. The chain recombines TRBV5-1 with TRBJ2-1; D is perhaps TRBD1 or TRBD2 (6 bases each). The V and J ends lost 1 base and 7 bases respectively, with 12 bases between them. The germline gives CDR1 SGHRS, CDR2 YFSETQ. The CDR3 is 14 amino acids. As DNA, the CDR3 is TGCGCCAGCAGCTTGAGGGGGGCAGAAAATGAGCAGTTCTTC. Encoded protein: CASSLRGAENEQFF.

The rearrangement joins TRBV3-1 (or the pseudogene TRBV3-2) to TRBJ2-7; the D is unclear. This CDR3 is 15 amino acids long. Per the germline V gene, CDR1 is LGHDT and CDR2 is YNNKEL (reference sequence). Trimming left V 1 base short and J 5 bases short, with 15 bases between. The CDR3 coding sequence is TGTGCCAGCAGCCAAGGCATCTCCACCCTTGACGAGCAGTACTTC. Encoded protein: CASSQGISTLDEQYF.

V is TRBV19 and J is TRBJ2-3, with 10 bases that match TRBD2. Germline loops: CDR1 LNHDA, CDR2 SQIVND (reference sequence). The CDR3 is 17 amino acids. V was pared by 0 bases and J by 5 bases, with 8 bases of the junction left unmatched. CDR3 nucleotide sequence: TGTGCCAGTAGTATAGACACGGGACTAGCGAGAAGAGATACGCAGTATTTT. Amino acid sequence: CASSIDTGLARRDTQYF.

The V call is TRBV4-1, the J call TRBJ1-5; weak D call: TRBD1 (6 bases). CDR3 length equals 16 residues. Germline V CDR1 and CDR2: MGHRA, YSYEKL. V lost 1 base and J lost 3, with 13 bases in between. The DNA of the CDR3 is TGCGCCAGCAGCCAAGGGTGGGGGGCCGACAATCAGCCCCAGCATTTT. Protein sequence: CASSQGWGADNQPQHF.

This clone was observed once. Written as DNA, the CDR3 is TGTGCCAGCAGAATCGAAGGCCTGCATGGCTACACCTTC. Encoded protein: CASRIEGLHGYTF. The chain links TRBV28 to TRBJ1-2; D ambiguous. Trimming cost V 6 bases and J 6 bases, with 14 bases left between them. The germline gives CDR1 MDHEN, CDR2 SYDVKM. The CDR3 contains 13 residues.

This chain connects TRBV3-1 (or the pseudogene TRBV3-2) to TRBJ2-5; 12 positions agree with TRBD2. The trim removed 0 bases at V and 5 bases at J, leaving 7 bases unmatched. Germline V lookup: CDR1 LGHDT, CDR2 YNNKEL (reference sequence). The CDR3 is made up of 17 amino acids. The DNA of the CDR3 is TGTGCCAGCAGCCAAGATTCTAGCGGGGGGGCTTGGGAGACCCAGTACTTC. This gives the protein CASSQDSSGGAWETQYF.

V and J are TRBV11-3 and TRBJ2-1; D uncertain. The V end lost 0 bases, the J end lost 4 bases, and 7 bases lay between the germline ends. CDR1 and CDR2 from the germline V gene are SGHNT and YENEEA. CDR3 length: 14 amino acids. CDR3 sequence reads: CASSLDSQYNEQFF. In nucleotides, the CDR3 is TGTGCCAGCAGCTTAGATTCCCAGTACAATGAGCAGTTCTTC.

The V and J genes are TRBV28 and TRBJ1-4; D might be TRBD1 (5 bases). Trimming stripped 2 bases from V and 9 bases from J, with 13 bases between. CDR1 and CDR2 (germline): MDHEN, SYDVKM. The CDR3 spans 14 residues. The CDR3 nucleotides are TGTGCCAGCAGTTTAAGCCAGGGTCTCCAAAAACTGTTTTTT. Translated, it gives CASSLSQGLQKLFF. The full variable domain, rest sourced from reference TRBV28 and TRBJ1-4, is DVKVTQSSRYLVKRTGEKVFLECVQDMDHENMFWYRQDPGLGLRLIYFSYDVKMKEKGDIPEGYSVSREKKERFSLILESASTNQTSMYLCASSLSQGLQKLFFGSGTQLSVL.

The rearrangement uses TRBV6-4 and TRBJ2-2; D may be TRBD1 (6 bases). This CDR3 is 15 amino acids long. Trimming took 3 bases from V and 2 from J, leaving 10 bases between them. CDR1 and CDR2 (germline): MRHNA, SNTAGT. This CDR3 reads CASSDRQDNTGELFF. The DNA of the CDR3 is TGTGCCAGCAGTGATAGACAGGATAACACCGGGGAGCTGTTTTTT.

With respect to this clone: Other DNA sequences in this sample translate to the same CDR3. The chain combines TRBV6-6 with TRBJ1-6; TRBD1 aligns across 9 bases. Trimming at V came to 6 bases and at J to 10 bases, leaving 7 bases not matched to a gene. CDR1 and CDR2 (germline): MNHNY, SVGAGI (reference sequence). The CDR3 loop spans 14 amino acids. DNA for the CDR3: TGTGCCAGCAGATTGGACAGGGGTGGGTCACCCCTCCACTTT. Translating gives CASRLDRGGSPLHF.

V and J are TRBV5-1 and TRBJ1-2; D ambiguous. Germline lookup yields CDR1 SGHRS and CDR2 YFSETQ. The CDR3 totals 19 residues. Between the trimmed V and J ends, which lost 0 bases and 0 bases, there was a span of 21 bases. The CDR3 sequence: CASSLGITLLPKANYGYTF. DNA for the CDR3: TGCGCCAGCAGCTTGGGGATAACGTTACTCCCAAAAGCTAACTATGGCTACACCTTC.

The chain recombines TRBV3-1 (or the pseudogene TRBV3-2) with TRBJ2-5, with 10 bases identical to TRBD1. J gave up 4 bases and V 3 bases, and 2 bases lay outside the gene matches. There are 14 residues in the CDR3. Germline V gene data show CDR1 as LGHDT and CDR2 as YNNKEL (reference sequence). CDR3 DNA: TGTGCCAGCAGCCAGCGGACAGGGGGAGAGACCCAGTACTTC. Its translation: CASSQRTGGETQYF.

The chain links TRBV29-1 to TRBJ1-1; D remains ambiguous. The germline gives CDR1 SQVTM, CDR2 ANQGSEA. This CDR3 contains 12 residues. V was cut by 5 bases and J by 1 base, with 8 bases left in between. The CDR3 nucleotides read TGCAGCGTTAACCAACCGAACACTGAAGCTTTCTTT. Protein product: CSVNQPNTEAFF.

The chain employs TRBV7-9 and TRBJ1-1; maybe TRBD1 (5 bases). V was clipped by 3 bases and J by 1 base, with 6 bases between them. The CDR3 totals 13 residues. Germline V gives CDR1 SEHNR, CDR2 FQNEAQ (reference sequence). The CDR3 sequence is CASSFQGNTEAFF. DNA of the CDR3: TGTGCCAGCAGCTTCCAGGGGAACACTGAAGCTTTCTTT.

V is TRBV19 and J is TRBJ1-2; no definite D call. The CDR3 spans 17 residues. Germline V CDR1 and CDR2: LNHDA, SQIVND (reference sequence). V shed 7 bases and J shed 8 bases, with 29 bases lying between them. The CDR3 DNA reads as TGTGCCAGTACCGATCCGGCCCACGATCTACTCGCTTACGGCTACACCTTC. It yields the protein CASTDPAHDLLAYGYTF.